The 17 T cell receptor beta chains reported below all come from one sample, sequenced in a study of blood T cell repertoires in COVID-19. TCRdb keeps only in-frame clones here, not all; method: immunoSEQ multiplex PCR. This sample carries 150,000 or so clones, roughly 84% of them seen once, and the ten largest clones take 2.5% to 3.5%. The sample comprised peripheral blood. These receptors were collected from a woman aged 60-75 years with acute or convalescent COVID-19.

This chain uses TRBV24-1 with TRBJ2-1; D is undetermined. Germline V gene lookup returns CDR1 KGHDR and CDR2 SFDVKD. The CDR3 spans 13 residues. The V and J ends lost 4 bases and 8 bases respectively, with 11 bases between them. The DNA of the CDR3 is TGTGCCACCAGTGACCCGACCAGCGATGAGCAGTTCTTC. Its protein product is CATSDPTSDEQFF.

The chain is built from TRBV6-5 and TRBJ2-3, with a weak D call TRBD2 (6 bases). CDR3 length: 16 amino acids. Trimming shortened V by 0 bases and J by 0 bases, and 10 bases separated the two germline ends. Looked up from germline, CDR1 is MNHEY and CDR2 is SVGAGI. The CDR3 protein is CASSYSHRGSTDTQYF. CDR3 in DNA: TGTGCCAGCAGTTACTCGCATCGGGGGAGCACAGATACGCAGTATTTT.

The CDR3 bases are TGTGCCAGCAGTCCGGGAACTCTCCAAGAGACCCAGTACTTC. This gives the protein CASSPGTLQETQYF. This sequence joins TRBV27 and TRBJ2-5; D is possibly TRBD2 (5 bases). V shed 5 bases and J shed 1 base, with 11 bases lying between them. Germline CDR1 and CDR2: MNHEY and SMNVEV (reference sequence). CDR3 length equals 14 residues.

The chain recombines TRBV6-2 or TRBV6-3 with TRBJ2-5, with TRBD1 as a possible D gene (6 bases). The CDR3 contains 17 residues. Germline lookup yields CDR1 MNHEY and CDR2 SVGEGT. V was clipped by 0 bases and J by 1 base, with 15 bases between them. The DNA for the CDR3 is TGTGCCAGCAGTTACTCGGGCAGGGGCTCGACCCAAGAGACCCAGTACTTC. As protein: CASSYSGRGSTQETQYF.

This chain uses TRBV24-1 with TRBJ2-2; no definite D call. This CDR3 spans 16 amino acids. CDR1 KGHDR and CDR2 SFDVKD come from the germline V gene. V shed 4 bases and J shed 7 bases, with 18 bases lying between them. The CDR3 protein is CATSDGGAVGHGELFF. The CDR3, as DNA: TGTGCCACCAGTGACGGCGGAGCAGTCGGTCACGGGGAGCTGTTTTTT.

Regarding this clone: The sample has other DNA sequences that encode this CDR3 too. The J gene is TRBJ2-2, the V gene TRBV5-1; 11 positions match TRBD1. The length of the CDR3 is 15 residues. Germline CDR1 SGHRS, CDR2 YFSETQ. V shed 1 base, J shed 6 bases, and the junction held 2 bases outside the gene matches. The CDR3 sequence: CASSLRGQGAGELFF. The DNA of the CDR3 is TGCGCCAGCAGCTTGCGGGGACAGGGGGCCGGGGAGCTGTTTTTT.

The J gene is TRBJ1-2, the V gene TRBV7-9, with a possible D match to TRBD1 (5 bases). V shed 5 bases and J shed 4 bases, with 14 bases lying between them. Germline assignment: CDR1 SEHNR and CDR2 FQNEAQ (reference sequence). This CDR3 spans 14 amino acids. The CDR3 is CASSRSGFTYGYTF. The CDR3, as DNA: TGTGCCAGCAGCCGCTCAGGGTTTACCTATGGCTACACCTTC.

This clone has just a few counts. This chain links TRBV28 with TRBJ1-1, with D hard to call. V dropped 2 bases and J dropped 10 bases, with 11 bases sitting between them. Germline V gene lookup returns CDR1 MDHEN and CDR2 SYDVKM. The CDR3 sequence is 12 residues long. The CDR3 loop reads CASSLRQHGAFF. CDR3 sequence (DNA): TGTGCCAGCAGTTTACGACAACACGGAGCTTTCTTT.

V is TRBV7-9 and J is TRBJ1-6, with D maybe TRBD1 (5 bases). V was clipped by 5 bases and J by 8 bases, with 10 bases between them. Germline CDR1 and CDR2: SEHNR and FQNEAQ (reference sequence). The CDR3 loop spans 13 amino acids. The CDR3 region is CASSQIRDSPLHF. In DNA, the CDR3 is TGTGCCAGCAGCCAGATCAGGGATTCACCCCTCCACTTT.

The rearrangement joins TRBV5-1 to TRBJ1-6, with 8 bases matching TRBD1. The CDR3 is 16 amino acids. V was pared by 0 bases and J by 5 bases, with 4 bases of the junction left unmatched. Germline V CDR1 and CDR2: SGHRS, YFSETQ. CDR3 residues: CASSLGSTGDNSPLHF. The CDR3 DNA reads TGCGCCAGCAGCTTGGGTTCGACAGGGGATAATTCACCCCTCCACTTT. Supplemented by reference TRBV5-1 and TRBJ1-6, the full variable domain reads KAGVTQTPRYLIKTRGQQVTLSCSPISGHRSVSWYQQTPGQGLQFLFEYFSETQRNKGNFPGRFSGRQFSNSRSEMNVSTLELGDSALYLCASSLGSTGDNSPLHFGNGTRLTVT.

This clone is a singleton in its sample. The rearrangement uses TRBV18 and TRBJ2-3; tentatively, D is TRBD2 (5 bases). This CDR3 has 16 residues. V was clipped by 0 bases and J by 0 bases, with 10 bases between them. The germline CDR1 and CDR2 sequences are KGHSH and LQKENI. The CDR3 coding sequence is TGTGCCAGCTCACCACCTAGTACTAGAAGCACAGATACGCAGTATTTT. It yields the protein CASSPPSTRSTDTQYF.

CDR3 coding DNA: TGTGCCAGCTCACCAGGACTCCAAGGTAACACTGAAGCTTTCTTT. This gives the protein CASSPGLQGNTEAFF. V and J are TRBV18 and TRBJ1-1; D unclear. This CDR3 has 15 amino acids. CDR1 and CDR2 (germline): KGHSH, LQKENI. V lost 2 bases and J lost 2, with 12 bases in between.

DNA for the CDR3: TGTGCCAGTAGTATAGGACAGGTGTACAATCAGCCCCAGCATTTT. Its translation: CASSIGQVYNQPQHF. The chain joins TRBV19 to TRBJ1-5, with D tentatively TRBD1 (6 bases). The length of the CDR3 is 15 residues. Germline values: CDR1 LNHDA, CDR2 SQIVND (reference sequence). Trimming removed 1 base at V and 3 bases at J, with 10 bases between.

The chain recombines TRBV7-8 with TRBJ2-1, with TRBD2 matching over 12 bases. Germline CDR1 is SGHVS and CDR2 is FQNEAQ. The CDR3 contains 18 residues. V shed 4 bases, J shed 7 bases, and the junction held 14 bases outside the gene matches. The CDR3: CASSSTWSLAGGQNEQFF. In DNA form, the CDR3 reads TGTGCCAGCAGCTCCACTTGGTCCCTAGCGGGGGGGCAAAATGAGCAGTTCTTC.

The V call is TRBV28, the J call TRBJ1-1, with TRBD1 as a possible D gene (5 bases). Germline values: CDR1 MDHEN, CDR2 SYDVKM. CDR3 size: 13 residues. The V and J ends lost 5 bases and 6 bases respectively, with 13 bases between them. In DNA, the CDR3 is TGTGCCAGCAGTGTTCAGGGACTCCCTGAAGCTTTCTTT. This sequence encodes CASSVQGLPEAFF.

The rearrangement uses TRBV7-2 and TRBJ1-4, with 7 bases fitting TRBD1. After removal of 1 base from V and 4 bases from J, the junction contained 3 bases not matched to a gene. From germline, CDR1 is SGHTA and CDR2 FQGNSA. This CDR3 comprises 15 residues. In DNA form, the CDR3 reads TGTGCCAGCAGCTTAGGGACAGGATATAATGAAAAACTGTTTTTT. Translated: CASSLGTGYNEKLFF.

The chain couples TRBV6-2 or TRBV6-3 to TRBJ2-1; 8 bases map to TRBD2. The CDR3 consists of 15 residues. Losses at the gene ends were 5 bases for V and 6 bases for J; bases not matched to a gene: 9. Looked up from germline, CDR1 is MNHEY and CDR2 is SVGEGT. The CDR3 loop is CASSQHSGDSNEQFF. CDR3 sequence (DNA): TGTGCCAGCAGTCAACATAGCGGGGATAGCAATGAGCAGTTCTTC.